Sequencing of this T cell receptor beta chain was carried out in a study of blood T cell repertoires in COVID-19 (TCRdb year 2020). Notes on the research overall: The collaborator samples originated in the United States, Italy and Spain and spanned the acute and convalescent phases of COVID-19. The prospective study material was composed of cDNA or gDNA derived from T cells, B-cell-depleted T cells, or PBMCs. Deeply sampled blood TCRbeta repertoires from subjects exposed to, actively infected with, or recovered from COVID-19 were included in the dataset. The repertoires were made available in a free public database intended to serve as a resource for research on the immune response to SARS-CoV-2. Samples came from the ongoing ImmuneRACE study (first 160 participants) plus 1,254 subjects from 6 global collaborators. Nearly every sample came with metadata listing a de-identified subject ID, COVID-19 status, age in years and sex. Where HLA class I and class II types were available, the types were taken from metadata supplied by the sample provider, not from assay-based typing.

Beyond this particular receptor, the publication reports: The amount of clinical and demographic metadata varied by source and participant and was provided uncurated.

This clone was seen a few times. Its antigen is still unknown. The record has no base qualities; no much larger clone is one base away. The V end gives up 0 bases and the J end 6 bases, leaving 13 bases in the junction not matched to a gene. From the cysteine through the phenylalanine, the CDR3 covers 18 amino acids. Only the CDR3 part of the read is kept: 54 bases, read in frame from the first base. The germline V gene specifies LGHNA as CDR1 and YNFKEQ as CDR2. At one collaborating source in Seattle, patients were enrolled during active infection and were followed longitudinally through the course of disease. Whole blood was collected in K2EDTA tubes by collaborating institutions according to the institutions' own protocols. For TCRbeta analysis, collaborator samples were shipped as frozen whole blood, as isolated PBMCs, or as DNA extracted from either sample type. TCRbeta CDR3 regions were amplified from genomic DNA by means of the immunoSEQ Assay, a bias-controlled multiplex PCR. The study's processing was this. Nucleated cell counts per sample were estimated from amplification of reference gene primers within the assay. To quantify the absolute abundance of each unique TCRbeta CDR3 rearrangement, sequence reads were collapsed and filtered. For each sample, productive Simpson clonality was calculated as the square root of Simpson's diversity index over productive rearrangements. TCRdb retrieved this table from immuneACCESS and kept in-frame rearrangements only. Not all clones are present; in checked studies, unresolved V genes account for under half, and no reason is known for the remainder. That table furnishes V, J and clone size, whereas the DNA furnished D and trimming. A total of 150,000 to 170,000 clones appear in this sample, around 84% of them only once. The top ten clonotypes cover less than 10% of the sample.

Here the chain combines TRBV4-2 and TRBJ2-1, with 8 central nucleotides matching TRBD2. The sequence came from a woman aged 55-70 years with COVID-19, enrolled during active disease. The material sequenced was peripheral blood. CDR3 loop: CASSQDPPGTSGVNEQFF. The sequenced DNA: TGTGCCAGCAGCCAAGACCCACCCGGGACTAGTGGGGTCAATGAGCAGTTCTTC.